These 21 T cell receptor beta chains came from one sample sequenced in a study of PD-L1 blockade in urothelial cancer. Sample time point: peripheral blood 6 weeks after treatment start. Sequenced by immunoSEQ multiplex PCR; TCRdb stores in-frame clones only, minus some. Of approximately 110,000 clones in the sample, around 93% are singletons; the top ten hold less than 4.5%. The specimen comprised PBMCs, sampled around atezolizumab (anti-PD-L1) treatment. Receptor source: a man between 60 and 75 years old with urothelial cancer.

The chain couples TRBV7-2 to TRBJ2-1, with TRBD2 identical over 10 bases. V was clipped by 5 bases and J by 5 bases; unmatched bases: 6. CDR3 length: 15 residues. Per germline, CDR1 SGHTA and CDR2 FQGNSA. The CDR3 is CASSAGLANHNEQFF. The CDR3 DNA reads as TGTGCCAGCAGCGCGGGACTAGCGAACCACAATGAGCAGTTCTTC.

The gene calls are TRBV9 and TRBJ2-3; the D gene is possibly TRBD2 (7 bases). Germline CDR1 reads SGDLS; CDR2 reads YYNGEE. V lost 0 bases and J 7 bases, leaving 12 bases between the germline ends. The CDR3 covers 14 residues. DNA of the CDR3: TGTGCCAGCAGCGTAGAAGGGGGGGCCCATACGCAGTATTTT. Amino acid sequence: CASSVEGGAHTQYF.

The chain uses TRBV2 and TRBJ2-2; D possibly corresponds to TRBD2 (7 bases). Trimming cost V 6 bases and J 4 bases, with 15 bases left between them. CDR1 and CDR2 (germline): SNHLY, FYNNEI. CDR3 length: 15 residues. The CDR3 sequence is CASRNEGGLTGELFF. The CDR3, as DNA: TGTGCCAGCAGAAATGAGGGGGGGCTCACCGGGGAGCTGTTTTTT.

This sequence joins TRBV5-1 and TRBJ2-7; TRBD1 aligns across 9 bases. CDR1 is SGHRS, CDR2 YFSETQ, per germline. Trimming cost V 4 bases and J 3 bases; bases outside gene matches: 11. CDR3 length equals 16 residues. The CDR3 sequence: CASSPNAGTGIYEQYF. The CDR3 DNA reads as TGCGCCAGCAGCCCCAACGCCGGGACAGGGATCTACGAGCAGTACTTC.

The J gene is TRBJ2-3, the V gene TRBV29-1; 8 nucleotides align to TRBD1. J was trimmed by 5 bases and V by 7 bases; bases with no gene match: 8. CDR1 is SQVTM, CDR2 ANQGSEA, per germline. CDR3 length: 13 amino acids. This chain's CDR3 is CSGWTGYGDTQYF. The CDR3 DNA follows: TGCAGCGGGTGGACAGGGTATGGAGATACGCAGTATTTT.

V is TRBV19 and J is TRBJ2-6, with D maybe TRBD1 (5 bases). CDR3 size: 14 residues. Germline CDR1 and CDR2: LNHDA and SQIVND (reference sequence). Trimming took off 5 bases at V and 1 base at J, with 6 bases between the two ends. CDR3 region: CASSPGSGANVLTF. CDR3 in DNA: TGTGCCAGTAGTCCAGGGTCTGGGGCCAACGTCCTGACTTTC.

This chain uses TRBV4-1 with TRBJ1-4; no reliable D call. V was pared by 2 bases and J by 4 bases, with 14 bases between. CDR3 length equals 16 residues. The germline V gene encodes CDR1 MGHRA and CDR2 YSYEKL. The CDR3 DNA sequence: TGCGCCAGCAGCCAACCCGCGGGGTTCGGTAATGAAAAACTGTTTTTT. This codes for CASSQPAGFGNEKLFF.

The chain combines TRBV5-1 with TRBJ2-3, with TRBD2 identical over 9 bases. V was clipped by 6 bases and J by 1 base; unmatched bases: 3. CDR3 size: 14 residues. CDR1 is SGHRS and CDR2 is YFSETQ in the germline V gene. The CDR3 reads CASTERGGTDTQYF. In DNA, the CDR3 is TGCGCCAGCACGGAGCGGGGGGGCACAGATACGCAGTATTTT.

The V and J genes are TRBV11-2 and TRBJ2-7; possibly TRBD2 for D (6 bases). The CDR3 runs to 18 residues. Germline V gives CDR1 SGHAT, CDR2 FQNNGV. Trimming pared 2 bases from V and 4 bases from J, leaving 24 bases between. Here the CDR3 DNA reads TGTGCCAGCAGCTTATCTGGGGGGACGACATACATTTTTTACGAGCAGTACTTC. This encodes CASSLSGGTTYIFYEQYF.

The chain combines TRBV18 with TRBJ1-4; D is possibly TRBD1 (6 bases). The CDR3 totals 16 residues. The germline V gene has CDR1 KGHSH and CDR2 LQKENI. V lost 4 bases and J 0 bases, leaving 12 bases between the germline ends. The CDR3 here is CASSRRQAATNEKLFF. The CDR3 nucleotides read TGTGCCAGCTCACGGCGACAGGCCGCAACTAATGAAAAACTGTTTTTT.

This chain joins TRBV30 and TRBJ1-2; D is possibly TRBD1 (6 bases). The V gene lost 7 bases and the J gene lost 3 bases, with 24 bases spanning the gap. This CDR3 is 16 amino acids long. CDR1 and CDR2 (germline): GTSNPN, SVGIG (reference sequence). This CDR3 is CALTPAGDRSYYGYTF. The CDR3, as DNA: TGTGCCTTAACGCCGGCAGGGGACCGGAGCTACTATGGCTACACCTTC.

This sequence joins TRBV7-2 and TRBJ2-3, with a possible D match to TRBD2 (6 bases). With 5 bases removed from V and 1 base from J, the gap between germline ends came to 19 bases. Germline V gene sequence: CDR1 SGHTA, CDR2 FQGNSA. This CDR3 region has 17 residues. In DNA, the CDR3 is TGTGCCAGCAGCCTGAGGTGGCAGGGAGGCGGCACAGATACGCAGTATTTT. This encodes CASSLRWQGGGTDTQYF.

The V and J genes are TRBV10-3 and TRBJ2-3, with 7 bases fitting TRBD1. Germline-derived CDR1 and CDR2 are ENHRY and SYGVKD. The CDR3 runs 14 residues. V shed 5 bases, J shed 5 bases, and the junction held 7 bases outside the gene matches. CDR3 amino acids: CAISLTGPRDTQYF. The CDR3 DNA sequence: TGTGCCATCAGTCTGACAGGGCCCCGAGATACGCAGTATTTT.

This clone was counted once. The chain joins TRBV5-1 to TRBJ2-5; 8 positions match TRBD1. This CDR3 comprises 14 residues. V was clipped by 4 bases and J by 5 bases; unmatched bases: 7. CDR1 is SGHRS, CDR2 YFSETQ, per germline. CDR3 residues: CASSAQGALETQYF. The CDR3 nucleotides read TGCGCCAGCAGCGCGCAGGGGGCATTGGAGACCCAGTACTTC.

This sequence joins TRBV19 and TRBJ2-6; 7 positions agree with TRBD1. CDR1 LNHDA and CDR2 SQIVND come from the germline V gene (reference sequence). This CDR3 spans 15 amino acids. With V trimmed by 3 bases and J by 4 bases, 3 bases remained unmatched. The CDR3 DNA follows: TGTGCCAGTAGTATCGACAGGGCCGGGGCCAACGTCCTGACTTTC. The encoded protein is CASSIDRAGANVLTF.

The rearrangement uses TRBV7-2 and TRBJ1-1; 7 bases fit TRBD1. The length of the CDR3 is 12 residues. J lost 7 bases, V lost 5 bases, and 4 bases had no gene match. Germline V CDR1 and CDR2: SGHTA, FQGNSA. As DNA, the CDR3 is TGTGCCAGCAGCGTACAGGGGAGTGAAGCTTTCTTT. It is translated as CASSVQGSEAFF.

The chain couples TRBV12-2 to TRBJ1-3; the D call TRBD1 from the table was never checked on the DNA. TRBV12-2 is assigned pseudogene status. The CDR3 consists of 16 residues. The CDR3 here is CASRLAKGQAGNTIYF. The CDR3 bases are TGTGCAAGTCGCTTAGCTAAGGGACAGGCTGGAAACACCATATATTTT.

This clone was counted once. J is TRBJ1-2 and V is TRBV7-2; tentative D call: TRBD1 (5 bases). This CDR3 has 13 residues. Germline assignment: CDR1 SGHTA and CDR2 FQGNSA. The V end lost 5 bases, the J end lost 5 bases, and 12 bases lay between the germline ends. The CDR3 DNA reads TGTGCCAGCAGCCCGTCACAGGCTTATGGCTACACCTTC. Its protein is CASSPSQAYGYTF. The entire variable domain, with the rest obtained from reference TRBV7-2 and TRBJ1-2, is as follows: GAGVSQSPSNKVTEKGKDVELRCDPISGHTALYWYRQSLGQGLEFLIYFQGNSAPDKSGLPSDRFSAERTGGSVSTLTIQRTQQEDSAVYLCASSPSQAYGYTFGSGTRLTVV.

This clone occurred once. V gene TRBV6-5 combines with J gene TRBJ1-1; weak D call: TRBD1 (6 bases). Trimming left V 0 bases short and J 0 bases short, with 8 bases between. The CDR3 is 15 amino acids. CDR1 is MNHEY and CDR2 is SVGAGI in the germline V gene. Here the CDR3 DNA reads TGTGCCAGCAGTTACTCGGGGGCCATGAACACTGAAGCTTTCTTT. Translation: CASSYSGAMNTEAFF.

The rearrangement joins TRBV2 to TRBJ2-3; a possible D gene is TRBD2 (5 bases). The V end lost 6 bases, the J end lost 6 bases, and 16 bases lay between the germline ends. The CDR3 has 14 residues. The germline V gene has CDR1 SNHLY and CDR2 FYNNEI. CDR3 DNA: TGTGCCAGCAGCCCCAGCGGAGCCAAGGATACGCAGTATTTT. Protein: CASSPSGAKDTQYF.

The rearrangement uses TRBV11-2 and TRBJ2-5; 8 bases fit TRBD1. J gave up 2 bases and V 5 bases, and 1 base lay outside the gene matches. This CDR3 comprises 13 residues. CDR1 and CDR2 (germline): SGHAT, FQNNGV. CDR3 coding DNA: TGTGCCAGCAGCCAGGGGGCGCAAGAGACCCAGTACTTC. Amino acids: CASSQGAQETQYF.